A selection of T cell receptor beta chains follows, all from one sample in a study of shared clonotypes between healthy human individuals. Profiling relied on immunoSEQ multiplex PCR, and the TCRdb table lists in-frame clones only, not all of them. The sample lists over a million clones; 98% were seen once. Sequencing was carried out using naive CD4+ T cells sorted from blood. The receptors shown here come from a man aged 25 to 45 in good health. Each CDR3 is given with its conserved first and last residue. D genes are given only for firm matches. Clone size is shown for a subset of rows, as once, few, many or a class of expanded clone.

D gene: TRBD1
V gene: TRBV6-5
CDR3 length: 15
J gene: TRBJ2-2
clone size: -
CDR3 DNA: TGTGCCAGCAGCCTAGGGCAGGGGGACACCGGGGAGCTGTTTTTT
CDR3 protein: CASSLGQGDTGELFF

D gene: -
V gene: TRBV9
CDR3 length: 17
J gene: TRBJ1-2
clone size: once
CDR3 DNA: TGTGCCAGCAGCGTAGTTCCTCTTAGAGAGACAAGCGATGGCTACACCTTC
CDR3 protein: CASSVVPLRETSDGYTF

D gene: -
V gene: TRBV7-2
CDR3 length: 14
J gene: TRBJ2-3
clone size: -
CDR3 DNA: TGTGCCAGCAGGTTTGCGGGTTCCACAGATACGCAGTATTTT
CDR3 protein: CASRFAGSTDTQYF

D gene: -
V gene: TRBV28
CDR3 length: 16
J gene: TRBJ1-5
clone size: once
CDR3 DNA: TGTGCCAGCAGTTTAGGGGGGCTTTATAGCAATCAGCCCCAGCATTTT
CDR3 protein: CASSLGGLYSNQPQHF

D gene: -
V gene: TRBV9
CDR3 length: 14
J gene: TRBJ2-5
clone size: -
CDR3 DNA: TGTGCCAGCAGCGTAGCTGACTATAGGGAGACCCAGTACTTC
CDR3 protein: CASSVADYRETQYF

D gene: -
V gene: TRBV14
CDR3 length: 16
J gene: TRBJ2-1
clone size: -
CDR3 DNA: TGTGCCAGCAGCGCAGGGAGTCTGAGCTCCTACAATGAGCAGTTCTTC
CDR3 protein: CASSAGSLSSYNEQFF

D gene: -
V gene: TRBV7-2
CDR3 length: 14
J gene: TRBJ1-2
clone size: -
CDR3 DNA: TGTGCCAGCAGCTTAGAGGGGGTCACTTATGGCTACACCTTC
CDR3 protein: CASSLEGVTYGYTF

D gene: -
V gene: TRBV23-1
CDR3 length: 10
J gene: TRBJ2-7
clone size: -
CDR3 DNA: TGCGCCAGAACGTCGGGCGAGCAGTACTTC
CDR3 protein: CARTSGEQYF

D gene: -
V gene: TRBV19
CDR3 length: 14
J gene: TRBJ2-3
clone size: once
CDR3 DNA: TGTGCCAGTAGTAGAGCCCCAAGTCGAGATACGCAGTATTTT
CDR3 protein: CASSRAPSRDTQYF

D gene: TRBD1
V gene: TRBV28
CDR3 length: 13
J gene: TRBJ1-2
clone size: -
CDR3 DNA: TGTGCCAGCAGTTCAACAGGGGGGGATGGCTACACCTTC
CDR3 protein: CASSSTGGDGYTF

D gene: TRBD1
V gene: TRBV6-1
CDR3 length: 14
J gene: TRBJ2-7
clone size: -
CDR3 DNA: TGTGCCAGCAGCCCCGGGACAGGAGAGTACGAGCAGTACTTC
CDR3 protein: CASSPGTGEYEQYF

D gene: -
V gene: TRBV29-1
CDR3 length: 15
J gene: TRBJ1-2
clone size: once
CDR3 DNA: TGCAGCGTTGGTGCGGGGGTCCGTCTAGACTATGGCTACACCTTC
CDR3 protein: CSVGAGVRLDYGYTF

D gene: -
V gene: TRBV27
CDR3 length: 14
J gene: TRBJ2-7
clone size: -
CDR3 DNA: TGTGCCAGCAGCACTCACTACAGAGCCTACGAGCAGTACTTC
CDR3 protein: CASSTHYRAYEQYF

D gene: TRBD2
V gene: TRBV13
CDR3 length: 15
J gene: TRBJ2-3
clone size: -
CDR3 DNA: TGTGCCAGCAGCGGAGCGGGAGGATTAGCAGATACGCAGTATTTT
CDR3 protein: CASSGAGGLADTQYF

D gene: TRBD2
V gene: TRBV2
CDR3 length: 15
J gene: TRBJ2-2
clone size: -
CDR3 DNA: TGTGCCAGCAGTGAGGGAGGACTAGGGTTAGGGGAGCTGTTTTTT
CDR3 protein: CASSEGGLGLGELFF

D gene: -
V gene: TRBV29-1
CDR3 length: 16
J gene: TRBJ2-1
clone size: -
CDR3 DNA: TGCAGCGTTGAAGATCCCGCCATTAGCTCCTACAATGAGCAGTTCTTC
CDR3 protein: CSVEDPAISSYNEQFF

D gene: TRBD2
V gene: TRBV11-2
CDR3 length: 17
J gene: TRBJ2-7
clone size: -
CDR3 DNA: TGTGCCAGCAGCCGCCTCCAGCTAGCGGGAGTTCCTTACGAGCAGTACTTC
CDR3 protein: CASSRLQLAGVPYEQYF

D gene: -
V gene: TRBV4-1
CDR3 length: 15
J gene: TRBJ1-1
clone size: -
CDR3 DNA: TGCGCCAGCAGACAAATTAGGGTGGAGAACACTGAAGCTTTCTTT
CDR3 protein: CASRQIRVENTEAFF

D gene: -
V gene: TRBV7-2
CDR3 length: 14
J gene: TRBJ2-7
clone size: -
CDR3 DNA: TGTGCCAGCAGCTCGATCTTGGGGGCCGACGAGCAGTACTTC
CDR3 protein: CASSSILGADEQYF

D gene: TRBD2
V gene: TRBV4-3
CDR3 length: 15
J gene: TRBJ2-1
clone size: -
CDR3 DNA: TGCGCCAGCAGCCTTAGGACTAGCGGGGAAGGGGAGCAGTTCTTC
CDR3 protein: CASSLRTSGEGEQFF

D gene: -
V gene: TRBV7-9
CDR3 length: 11
J gene: TRBJ2-1
clone size: -
CDR3 DNA: TGTGCCAGCAGCTTAGTAGATTCGCAGTTCTTC
CDR3 protein: CASSLVDSQFF

D gene: -
V gene: TRBV28
CDR3 length: 14
J gene: TRBJ2-3
clone size: once
CDR3 DNA: TGTGCCAGCAGTTCCTCTGGACCCACAGATACGCAGTATTTT
CDR3 protein: CASSSSGPTDTQYF

D gene: -
V gene: TRBV5-4
CDR3 length: 15
J gene: TRBJ1-1
clone size: -
CDR3 DNA: TGTGCCAGCAGTCTCGGGGGGGGTTTGAACACTGAAGCTTTCTTT
CDR3 protein: CASSLGGGLNTEAFF

D gene: TRBD2
V gene: TRBV7-3
CDR3 length: 15
J gene: TRBJ2-7
clone size: -
CDR3 DNA: TGTGCCAGCAGCCTGACTAGCGGGAGCGGGTCGGAGCAGTACTTC
CDR3 protein: CASSLTSGSGSEQYF

D gene: -
V gene: TRBV5-4
CDR3 length: 17
J gene: TRBJ2-3
clone size: -
CDR3 DNA: TGTGCCAGCAGCCGTTGGCAGGGGTTGGGCGGCACAGATACGCAGTATTTT
CDR3 protein: CASSRWQGLGGTDTQYF

D gene: -
V gene: TRBV7-6
CDR3 length: 13
J gene: TRBJ1-1
clone size: -
CDR3 DNA: TGTGCCAGCAGCCTCCGACAGAACACTGAAGCTTTCTTT
CDR3 protein: CASSLRQNTEAFF

D gene: TRBD2
V gene: TRBV7-8
CDR3 length: 16
J gene: TRBJ2-2
clone size: -
CDR3 DNA: TGTGCCAGCAGCCGCGGGACTAGCGGATACACCGGGGAGCTGTTTTTT
CDR3 protein: CASSRGTSGYTGELFF

D gene: -
V gene: TRBV20-1
CDR3 length: 11
J gene: TRBJ2-1
clone size: -
CDR3 DNA: TGCAGTGCTAGGCGGAGCCATGAGCAGTTCTTC
CDR3 protein: CSARRSHEQFF

D gene: -
V gene: TRBV7-4
CDR3 length: 13
J gene: TRBJ2-7
clone size: -
CDR3 DNA: TGTGCCAGCAGCCAGACTAGCTCCTACGAGCAGTACTTC
CDR3 protein: CASSQTSSYEQYF

D gene: -
V gene: TRBV12-2
CDR3 length: 15
J gene: TRBJ1-2
clone size: -
CDR3 DNA: TGTGCAAGTCGCTTAGAGACGGACAGAAACTATGGCTACACCTTC
CDR3 protein: CASRLETDRNYGYTF

D gene: -
V gene: TRBV19
CDR3 length: 16
J gene: TRBJ1-5
clone size: -
CDR3 DNA: TGTGCCAGTAGTCCCATGACAGACCATAGCAATCAGCCCCAGCATTTT
CDR3 protein: CASSPMTDHSNQPQHF

D gene: TRBD2
V gene: TRBV7-2
CDR3 length: 15
J gene: TRBJ2-7
clone size: -
CDR3 DNA: TGTGCCGTCCGCCGACTAGCGGGGGCGAGGAACGAGCAGTACTTC
CDR3 protein: CAVRRLAGARNEQYF

D gene: TRBD2
V gene: TRBV9
CDR3 length: 16
J gene: TRBJ2-1
clone size: -
CDR3 DNA: TGTGCCAGCAGGCGCGGGAGCATCAGCTCCTACAATGAGCAGTTCTTC
CDR3 protein: CASRRGSISSYNEQFF

D gene: TRBD2
V gene: TRBV7-2
CDR3 length: 18
J gene: TRBJ2-3
clone size: once
CDR3 DNA: TGTGCCAGCAGCTCCGGACTAGCGGGCGTCCCTGGCACAGATACGCAGTATTTT
CDR3 protein: CASSSGLAGVPGTDTQYF

D gene: TRBD1
V gene: TRBV29-1
CDR3 length: 13
J gene: TRBJ2-5
clone size: -
CDR3 DNA: TGCAGCGTATCCCCGGGACAGGGCAAGACCCAGTACTTC
CDR3 protein: CSVSPGQGKTQYF

D gene: TRBD1
V gene: TRBV20-1
CDR3 length: 11
J gene: TRBJ1-5
clone size: -
CDR3 DNA: TGCAGTGCCGGGACAGCCCAGCCCCAGCATTTT
CDR3 protein: CSAGTAQPQHF